This TCR beta chain was recorded in a study of blood T cell repertoires in COVID-19. The assay was immunoSEQ multiplex PCR, and TCRdb's table has in-frame clones only and misses some. In the table there are more than 95,000 clones, approximately 90% of which are singletons. Sequenced input: peripheral blood. The sequence was obtained from a woman older than 75 in a cohort sampled during active COVID-19.

The CDR3 protein is CASSQGAGGIVNEQFF. The CDR3 bases are TGTGCCAGCAGCCAAGGGGCGGGGGGGATCGTAAATGAGCAGTTCTTC. The rearrangement links TRBV3-1 (or the pseudogene TRBV3-2) to TRBJ2-1; TRBD2 matches 9 bases. Germline loops: CDR1 LGHDT, CDR2 YNNKEL (reference sequence). Trimming at V came to 1 base and at J to 7 bases, leaving 8 bases not matched to a gene. This CDR3 has 16 residues.